This T cell receptor beta chain was retrieved from a study of vaccination effects on CD4 cells after COVID-19. Per the germline V gene, CDR1 is SGHNT and CDR2 is YENEEA. The germline V and J ends were trimmed by 3 bases and 10 bases, with 13 bases remaining between them. The CDR3 runs 13 residues. This clone turned up a few times. What it binds is unknown. Data came from immunoSEQ multiplex PCR; TCRdb stores just in-frame clones and leaves some out. This sample has around 50,000 clones, with 75% to 85% found just once. In the ViraFEST assay, antigen-specific CD4+ clonotypes were identified by expansion after peptide-pool stimulation. Cultured cells yielded isolated CD4+ T cells after around 10 days. It was between March and December 2020 that the person had a SARS-CoV-2 infection confirmed by PCR. Wells each received 1.8 million or so PBMC, cultured with approximately 10 IU/ml IL-2 and roughly 9.3 ug/ml peptides. An HIV-1 Nef peptide pool was employed for negative control culture. Cultures received IL-2 medium that replaced half the medium on days 3 and 7.

The chain is built from TRBV11-3 and TRBJ2-1; D gene unclear. This sequence was found in a human donor who had a prior SARS-CoV-2 infection. The input for sequencing was CD4+ T cells from PBMCs cultured with HIV peptides, taken before COVID-19 vaccination. Stated subset: HIV-1 Nef peptide pool negative control/reference culture. CDR3 sequence: CASSLDRVREQFF. CDR3 sequence (DNA): TGTGCCAGCAGCTTGGACCGGGTACGGGAGCAGTTCTTC. The full variable domain, rest sourced from reference TRBV11-3 and TRBJ2-1, is EAGVVQSPRYKIIEKKQPVAFWCNPISGHNTLYWYLQNLGQGPELLIRYENEEAVDDSQLPKDRFSAERLKGVDSTLKIQPAELGDSAVYLCASSLDRVREQFFGPGTRLTVL.